Here is one T cell receptor (beta chain) with its context. Antigen unknown. These data are taken from a study of Graves' ophthalmopathy and Graves' hyperthyroidism. Study findings and constraints: Both an approximately 70% sensitivity and an approximately 79% specificity characterized the model's predictions of ophthalmopathy progression.

Transcripts of RNA were the source for amplifying TCR beta CDR3 regions. In the first round, RT-PCR was carried out with HTBI primers, and a multiplex PCR formed the second round. TCRdb itself ran the multiplex PCR reads through MiXCR, one entry per CDR3 protein. The data show 600,000 to 950,000 distinct CDR3 sequences, approximately 40% seen once. The sequence was obtained from an adult man with Graves' ophthalmopathy. Sequenced sample: peripheral blood.

The CDR3 DNA reads TGTGCCAGCAGCGTAGGGTGGAATATTAACTATGGCTACACCTTC. This codes for CASSVGWNINYGYTF. This rearrangement joins TRBV9 to TRBJ1-2; D gene ambiguous. V lost 0 bases and J lost 1, with 10 bases in between. Looked up from germline, CDR1 is SGDLS and CDR2 is YYNGEE. The CDR3 has 15 amino acids.